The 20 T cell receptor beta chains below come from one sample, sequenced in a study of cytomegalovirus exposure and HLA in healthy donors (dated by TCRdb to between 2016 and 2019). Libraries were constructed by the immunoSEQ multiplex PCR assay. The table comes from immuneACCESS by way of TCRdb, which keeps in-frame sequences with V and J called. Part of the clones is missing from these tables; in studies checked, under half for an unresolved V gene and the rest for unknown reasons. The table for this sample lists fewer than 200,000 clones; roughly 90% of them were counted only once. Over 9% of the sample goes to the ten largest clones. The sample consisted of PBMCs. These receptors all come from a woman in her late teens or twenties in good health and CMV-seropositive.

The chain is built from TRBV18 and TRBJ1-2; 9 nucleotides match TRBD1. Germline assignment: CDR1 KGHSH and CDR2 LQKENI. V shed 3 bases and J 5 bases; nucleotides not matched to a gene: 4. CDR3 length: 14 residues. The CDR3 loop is CASSPEQGAYGYTF. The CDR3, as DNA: TGTGCCAGCTCACCCGAACAGGGGGCTTATGGCTACACCTTC. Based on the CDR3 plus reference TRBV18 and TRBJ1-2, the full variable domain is NAGVMQNPRHLVRRRGQEARLRCSPMKGHSHVYWYRQLPEEGLKFMVYLQKENIIDESGMPKERFSAEFPKEGPSILRIQQVVRGDSAAYFCASSPEQGAYGYTFGSGTRLTVV.

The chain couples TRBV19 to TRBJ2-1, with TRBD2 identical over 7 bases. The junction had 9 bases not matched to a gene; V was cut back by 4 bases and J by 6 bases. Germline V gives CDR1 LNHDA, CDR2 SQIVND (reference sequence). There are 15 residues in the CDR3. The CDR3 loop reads CASSTTSASLNEQFF. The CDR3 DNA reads TGTGCCAGTAGTACAACTAGCGCGAGCCTCAATGAGCAGTTCTTC.

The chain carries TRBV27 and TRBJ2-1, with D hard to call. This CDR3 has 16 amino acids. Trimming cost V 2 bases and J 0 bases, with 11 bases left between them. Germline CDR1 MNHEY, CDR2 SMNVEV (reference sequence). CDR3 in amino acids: CASSLLRLNSYNEQFF. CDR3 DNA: TGTGCCAGCAGTTTACTACGACTTAACTCCTACAATGAGCAGTTCTTC.

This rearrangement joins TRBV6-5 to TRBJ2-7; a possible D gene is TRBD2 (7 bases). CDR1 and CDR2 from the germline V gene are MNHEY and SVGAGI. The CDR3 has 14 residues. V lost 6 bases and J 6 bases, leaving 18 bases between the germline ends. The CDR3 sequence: CASRGGLAFGEQYF. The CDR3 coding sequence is TGTGCCAGCAGGGGGGGGCTAGCGTTCGGCGAGCAGTACTTC.

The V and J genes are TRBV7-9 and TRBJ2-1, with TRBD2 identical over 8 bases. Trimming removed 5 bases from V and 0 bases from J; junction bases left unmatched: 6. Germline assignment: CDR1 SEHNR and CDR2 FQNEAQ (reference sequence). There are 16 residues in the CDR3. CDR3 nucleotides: TGTGCCAGCAGCCCCCGGGGGGGTATCTCCTACAATGAGCAGTTCTTC. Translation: CASSPRGGISYNEQFF. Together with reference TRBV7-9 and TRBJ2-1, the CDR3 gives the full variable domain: DTGVSQNPRHKITKRGQNVTFRCDPISEHNRLYWYRQTLGQGPEFLTYFQNEAQLEKSRLLSDRFSAERPKGSFSTLEIQRTEQGDSAMYLCASSPRGGISYNEQFFGPGTRLTVL.

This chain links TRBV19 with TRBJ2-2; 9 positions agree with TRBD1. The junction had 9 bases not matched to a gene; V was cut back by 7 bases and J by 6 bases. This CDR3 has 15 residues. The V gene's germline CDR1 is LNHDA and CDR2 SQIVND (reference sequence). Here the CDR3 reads CASKLRTGVSGELFF. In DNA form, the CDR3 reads TGTGCCAGTAAGCTTAGGACAGGGGTTTCCGGGGAGCTGTTTTTT.

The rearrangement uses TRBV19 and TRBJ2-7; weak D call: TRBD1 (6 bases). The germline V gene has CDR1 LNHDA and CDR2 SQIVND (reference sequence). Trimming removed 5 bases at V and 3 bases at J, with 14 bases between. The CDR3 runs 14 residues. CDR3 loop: CASSAGTLNYEQYF. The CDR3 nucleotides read TGTGCCAGTAGTGCCGGGACATTAAACTACGAGCAGTACTTC.

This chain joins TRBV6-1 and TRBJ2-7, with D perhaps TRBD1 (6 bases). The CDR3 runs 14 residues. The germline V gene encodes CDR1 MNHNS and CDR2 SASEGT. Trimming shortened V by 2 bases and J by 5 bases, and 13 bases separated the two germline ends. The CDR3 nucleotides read TGTGCCAGCAGTGAAAGGGACATACCGAACGAGCAGTACTTC. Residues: CASSERDIPNEQYF.

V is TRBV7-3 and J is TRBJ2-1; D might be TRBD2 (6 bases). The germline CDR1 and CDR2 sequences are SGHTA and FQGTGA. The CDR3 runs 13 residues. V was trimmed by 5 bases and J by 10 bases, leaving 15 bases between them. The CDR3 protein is CASSQLREEEQFF. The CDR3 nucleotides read TGTGCCAGCAGCCAATTAAGGGAGGAGGAGCAGTTCTTC.

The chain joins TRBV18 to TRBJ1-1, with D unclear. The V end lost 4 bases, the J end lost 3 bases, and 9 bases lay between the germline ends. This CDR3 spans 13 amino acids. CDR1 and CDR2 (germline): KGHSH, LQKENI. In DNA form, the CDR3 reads TGTGCCAGCTCACGAGGGCAGGACACTGAAGCTTTCTTT. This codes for CASSRGQDTEAFF.

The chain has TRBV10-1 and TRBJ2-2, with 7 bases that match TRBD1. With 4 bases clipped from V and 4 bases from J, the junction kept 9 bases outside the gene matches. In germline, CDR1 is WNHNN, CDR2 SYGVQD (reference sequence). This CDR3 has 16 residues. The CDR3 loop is CASSGPGGPVTGELFF. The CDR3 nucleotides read TGCGCCAGCAGTGGGCCAGGGGGTCCGGTCACCGGGGAGCTGTTTTTT.

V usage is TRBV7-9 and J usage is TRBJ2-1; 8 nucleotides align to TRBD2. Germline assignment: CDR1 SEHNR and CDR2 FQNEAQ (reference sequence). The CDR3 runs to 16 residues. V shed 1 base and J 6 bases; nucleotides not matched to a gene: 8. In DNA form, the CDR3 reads TGTGCCAGCAGCTTAGGACCGGGAGGGCCGATCAATGAGCAGTTCTTC. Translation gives CASSLGPGGPINEQFF.

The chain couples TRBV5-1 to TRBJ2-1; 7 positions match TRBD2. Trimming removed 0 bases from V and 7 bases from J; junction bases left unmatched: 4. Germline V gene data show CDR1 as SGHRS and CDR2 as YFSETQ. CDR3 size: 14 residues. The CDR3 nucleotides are TGCGCCAGCAGCTTGGAGGGTAGCGGGAATGAGCAGTTCTTC. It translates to CASSLEGSGNEQFF.

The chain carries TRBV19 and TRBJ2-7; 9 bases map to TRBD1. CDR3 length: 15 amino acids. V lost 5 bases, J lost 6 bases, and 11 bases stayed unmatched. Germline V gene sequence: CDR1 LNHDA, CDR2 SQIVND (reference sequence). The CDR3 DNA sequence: TGTGCCAGTAGTTCGGCCGGGACAGGGCCCGGCGAGCAGTACTTC. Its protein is CASSSAGTGPGEQYF.

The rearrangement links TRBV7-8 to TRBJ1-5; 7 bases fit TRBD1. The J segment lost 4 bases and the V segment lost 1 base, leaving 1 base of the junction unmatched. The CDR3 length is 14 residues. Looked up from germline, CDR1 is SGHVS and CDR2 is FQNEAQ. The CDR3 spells CASSLGDRNQPQHF. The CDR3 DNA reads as TGTGCCAGCAGCTTAGGGGACAGAAATCAGCCCCAGCATTTT.

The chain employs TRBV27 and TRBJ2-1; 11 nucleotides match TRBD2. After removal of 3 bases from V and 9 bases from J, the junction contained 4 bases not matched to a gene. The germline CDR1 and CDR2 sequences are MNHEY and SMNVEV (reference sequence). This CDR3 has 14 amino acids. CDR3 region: CASSLTSGIGEQFF. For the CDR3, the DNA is TGTGCCAGCAGTTTGACTAGCGGGATTGGTGAGCAGTTCTTC.

The CDR3 loop is CASSPDSRDNGYTF. In nucleotides, the CDR3 is TGTGCCAGCAGCCCGGACAGCAGGGACAATGGCTACACCTTC. This rearrangement joins TRBV5-8 to TRBJ1-2; D may be TRBD1 (6 bases). Deletions cut 4 bases from V and 6 bases from J, with 16 bases between. The CDR3 spans 14 residues. Germline V lookup: CDR1 SGHTS, CDR2 YDEGEE. The full variable domain, completed using reference TRBV5-8 and TRBJ1-2, is EAGVTQSPTHLIKTRGQQATLRCSPISGHTSVYWYQQALGLGLQFLLWYDEGEERNRGNFPPRFSGRQFPNYSSELNVNALELEDSALYLCASSPDSRDNGYTFGSGTRLTVV.

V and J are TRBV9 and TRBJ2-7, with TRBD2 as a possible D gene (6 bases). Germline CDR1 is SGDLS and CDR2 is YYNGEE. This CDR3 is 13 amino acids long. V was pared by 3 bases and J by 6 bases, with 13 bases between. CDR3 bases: TGTGCCAGCAGCGCTTCCCGGAGGGCCGAGCAGTACTTC. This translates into CASSASRRAEQYF.

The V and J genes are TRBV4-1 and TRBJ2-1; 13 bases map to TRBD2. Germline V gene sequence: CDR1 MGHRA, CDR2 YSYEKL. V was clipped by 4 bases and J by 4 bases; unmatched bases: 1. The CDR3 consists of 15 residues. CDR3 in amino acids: CASSPGLAGYNEQFF. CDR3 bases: TGCGCCAGCAGCCCGGGACTAGCGGGGTACAATGAGCAGTTCTTC.

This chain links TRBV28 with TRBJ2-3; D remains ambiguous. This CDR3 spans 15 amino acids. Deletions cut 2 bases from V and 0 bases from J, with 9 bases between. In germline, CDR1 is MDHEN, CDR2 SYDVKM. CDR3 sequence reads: CASSLDGYSTDTQYF. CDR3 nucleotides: TGTGCCAGCAGTTTAGACGGGTACAGCACAGATACGCAGTATTTT.